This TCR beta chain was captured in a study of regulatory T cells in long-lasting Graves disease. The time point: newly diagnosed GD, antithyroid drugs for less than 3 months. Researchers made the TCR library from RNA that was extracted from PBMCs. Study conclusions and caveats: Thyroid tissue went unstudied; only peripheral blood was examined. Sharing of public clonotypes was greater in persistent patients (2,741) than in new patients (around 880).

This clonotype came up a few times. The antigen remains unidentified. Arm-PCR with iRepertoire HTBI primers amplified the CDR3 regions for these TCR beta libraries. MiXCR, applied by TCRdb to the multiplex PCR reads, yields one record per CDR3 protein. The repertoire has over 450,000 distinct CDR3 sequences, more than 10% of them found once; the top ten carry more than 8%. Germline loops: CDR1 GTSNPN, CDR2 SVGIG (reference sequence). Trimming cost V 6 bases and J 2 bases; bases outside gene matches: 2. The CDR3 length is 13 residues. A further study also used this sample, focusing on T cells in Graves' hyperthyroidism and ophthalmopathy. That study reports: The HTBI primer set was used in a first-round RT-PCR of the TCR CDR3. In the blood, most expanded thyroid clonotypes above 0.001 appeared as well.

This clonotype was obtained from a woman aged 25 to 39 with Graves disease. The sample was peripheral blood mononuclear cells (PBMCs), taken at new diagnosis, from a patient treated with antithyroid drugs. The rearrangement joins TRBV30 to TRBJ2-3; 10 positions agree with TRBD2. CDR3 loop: CACGLAVTDTQYF. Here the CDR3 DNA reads TGTGCCTGCGGACTAGCGGTCACAGATACGCAGTATTTT.